This T cell receptor (beta chain) was captured in a study of T cell responses to AZD1222 COVID-19 vaccine. The data were produced by immunoSEQ multiplex PCR, yet TCRdb's version contains in-frame clones alone and is incomplete. The sample contains approximately 100,000 clones, around 90% of which appear only once. There are 14 residues in the CDR3. V was clipped by 2 bases and J by 0 bases, with 8 bases between them. A note on this clone: Antigen specificity is unknown.

Study results and limitations: Donors were largely white British and mainly female; clonal diversity was possibly underestimated.

The origin of this receptor is an adult in good health. The sequencing here drew on peripheral blood, taken on day 0 of AZD1222 vaccination. The rearrangement links TRBV5-3 to TRBJ1-1; D unresolved. TRBV5-3 is reported as an ORF; its role is uncertain. The CDR3 DNA reads as TGTGCCAGAAGCTTAAGGCCCATGAACACTGAAGCTTTCTTT. It translates to CARSLRPMNTEAFF.